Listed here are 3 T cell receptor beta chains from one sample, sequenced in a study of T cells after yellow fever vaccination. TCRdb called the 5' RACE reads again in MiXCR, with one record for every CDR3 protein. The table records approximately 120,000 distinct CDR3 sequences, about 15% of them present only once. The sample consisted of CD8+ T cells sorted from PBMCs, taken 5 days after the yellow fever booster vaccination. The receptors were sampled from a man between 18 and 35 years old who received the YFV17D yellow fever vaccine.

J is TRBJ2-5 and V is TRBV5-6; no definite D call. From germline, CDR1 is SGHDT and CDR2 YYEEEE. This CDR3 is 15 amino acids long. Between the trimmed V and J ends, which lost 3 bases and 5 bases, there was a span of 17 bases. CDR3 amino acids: CASSSSDPRAETQYF. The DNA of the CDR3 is TGTGCCAGCAGCTCATCGGACCCACGCGCTGAGACCCAGTACTTC.

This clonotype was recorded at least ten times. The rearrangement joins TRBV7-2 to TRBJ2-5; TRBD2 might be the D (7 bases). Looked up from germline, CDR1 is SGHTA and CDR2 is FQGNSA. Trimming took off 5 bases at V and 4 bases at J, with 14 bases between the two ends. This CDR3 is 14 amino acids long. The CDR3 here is CASSPSAGAETQYF. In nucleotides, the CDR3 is TGTGCCAGCAGCCCCAGCGCGGGGGCAGAGACCCAGTACTTC.

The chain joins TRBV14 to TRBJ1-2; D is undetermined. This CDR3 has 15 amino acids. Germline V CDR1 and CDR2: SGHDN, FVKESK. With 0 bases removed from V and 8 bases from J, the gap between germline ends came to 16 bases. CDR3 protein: CASSQDWGRSSGYTF. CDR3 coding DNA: TGTGCCAGCAGCCAAGATTGGGGTAGAAGTAGCGGCTACACCTTC.